This paragraph covers one T cell receptor (beta chain) sequence. Its antigen remains unknown. J was trimmed by 0 bases and V by 1 base; bases with no gene match: 3. CDR3 length: 16 residues. The germline gives CDR1 MGHRA, CDR2 YSYEKL. The data were taken from a study of cytomegalovirus exposure and HLA in healthy donors. At the level of the study: Of roughly 360 genotyped donors, roughly 81% grouped in the Caucasian-associated ancestry cluster. Whole-study results and caveats: About 87% or about 30% of the time was how often most TCR beta V segments were productive, according to an earlier analysis. Accounts indicate the classifier identified cytomegalovirus status with strong specificity and sensitivity.

With 60 Vbeta and 13 Jbeta primers, the PCR was carried out. Assay: immunoSEQ multiplex PCR; the TCRdb copy retains only in-frame clones and omits some. The repertoire holds 85,000 to 130,000 clones, with approximately 81% as singletons. The TCR was taken from a male donor in good health and CMV-seropositive. The source material was PBMCs. The chain carries TRBV4-1 and TRBJ2-4; 7 nucleotides line up with TRBD1. In nucleotides, the CDR3 is TGCGCCAGCAGCCAAGGACAGGGTCTAGCCAAAAACATTCAGTACTTC. It encodes CASSQGQGLAKNIQYF.